The 3 T cell receptor beta chains in this list originate from one sample, sequenced in a study of cytomegalovirus exposure and HLA in healthy donors (dated by TCRdb to between 2016 and 2019). Libraries were prepared through the immunoSEQ multiplex PCR assay. A mixture of 60 forward primers for TCR Vbeta segments and 13 reverse primers for TCR Jbeta segments was used in the multiplex PCR. TCRdb mirrors the immuneACCESS table, restricted to in-frame sequences. Some clones are absent from its copies; in checked studies, under half trace to an unresolved V gene, and the reason for the others is unknown. This sample has some 200,000 clones in its table, and roughly 78% of those were observed once. The ten largest clonotypes hold 1.5% to 1.7% of the sample. Sequencing was carried out using PBMCs. Source of these receptors: a girl aged 10 to 17 in good health and CMV-seropositive.

This clone showed up just once. This chain uses TRBV7-2 with TRBJ2-7; 9 positions agree with TRBD2. The CDR3 spans 17 residues. Unmatched junction bases numbered 9, after V lost 1 base and J lost 2 bases. Germline CDR1 SGHTA, CDR2 FQGNSA. CDR3 DNA sequence: TGTGCCAGCAGCTTAGGGGGTTCTAGCGGGGCCCCCTACGAGCAGTACTTC. This codes for CASSLGGSSGAPYEQYF.

This clone was seen more than once but under ten times. The CDR3 loop reads CASSLVLAPNYNEQFF. The CDR3 nucleotides read TGTGCCAGCAGCTTAGTGTTAGCGCCCAATTACAATGAGCAGTTCTTC. The chain recombines TRBV11-2 with TRBJ2-1, with D tentatively TRBD2 (5 bases). Deletions cut 1 base from V and 4 bases from J, with 14 bases between. The CDR3 loop spans 16 amino acids. Germline loops: CDR1 SGHAT, CDR2 FQNNGV.

V gene TRBV4-1 combines with J gene TRBJ2-1; D call uncertain. CDR3 length: 16 amino acids. V was cut by 3 bases and J by 0 bases, with 12 bases left in between. Per the germline V gene, CDR1 is MGHRA and CDR2 is YSYEKL. CDR3 sequence reads: CASSQDDSHSYNEQFF. The CDR3, as DNA: TGCGCCAGCAGCCAGGATGACTCCCACTCCTACAATGAGCAGTTCTTC.